The next 9 T cell receptor beta chains were all read from a single sample in a study of regulatory T cells in long-lasting Graves disease. Building of the TCR beta libraries involved iRepertoire HTBI primers and Arm-PCR of CDR3 regions. TCRdb itself ran the multiplex PCR reads through MiXCR, one entry per CDR3 protein. The sample contains 350,000 to 450,000 distinct CDR3 sequences, under 15% of which appear only once. Indicated time point: newly diagnosed GD, antithyroid drugs for less than 3 months. Construction of the TCR library relied on RNA isolated from PBMCs. These data were also filed under a second study, of T cells in Graves' hyperthyroidism and ophthalmopathy.

Sequenced material: peripheral blood mononuclear cells (PBMCs), taken at new diagnosis, from a patient treated with antithyroid drugs. The receptors shown here come from a woman in her twenties or thirties with Graves disease.

This clonotype was detected only a few times. The chain combines TRBV5-1 with TRBJ2-7; TRBD1 is a possible D gene (7 bases). Trimming removed 1 base from V and 0 bases from J, with 14 bases in between. Germline V gene data show CDR1 as SGHRS and CDR2 as YFSETQ. The length of the CDR3 is 16 residues. DNA of the CDR3: TGCGCCAGCAGCTTGAATCAGGGGGGATACTCCTACGAGCAGTACTTC. It encodes CASSLNQGGYSYEQYF.

This clonotype was counted ten times or more. This CDR3 is CATLRTAATGELFF. Written as DNA, the CDR3 is TGTGCCACCCTACGGACAGCCGCCACCGGGGAGCTGTTTTTT. This chain connects TRBV12-3 or TRBV12-4 to TRBJ2-2, with a possible D match to TRBD1 (6 bases). V was shortened by 10 bases and J by 4 bases, with 16 bases between the two germline ends. The CDR3 contains 14 residues.

At least ten counts were recorded for this clonotype. The chain links TRBV20-1 to TRBJ2-2, with 12 nucleotides matching TRBD2. The CDR3 contains 15 residues. Germline V gives CDR1 DFQATT, CDR2 SNEGSKA (reference sequence). After removal of 3 bases from V and 7 bases from J, the junction contained 6 bases not matched to a gene. In DNA, the CDR3 is TGCAGTGCTAGTGATCTAGCGGGAGGGATCGGGGAGCTGTTTTTT. Translation: CSASDLAGGIGELFF.

This clonotype was counted ten times or more. The rearrangement joins TRBV11-3 to TRBJ2-3; D not resolved. The V end was cut by 5 bases, the J end by 6 bases, with 12 bases between. Germline loops: CDR1 SGHNT, CDR2 YENEEA. This CDR3 region has 13 residues. CDR3 sequence: CASSQGPADTQYF. Written as DNA, the CDR3 is TGTGCCAGCAGCCAAGGACCCGCGGATACGCAGTATTTT.

This clonotype was seen a single time. This chain uses TRBV2 with TRBJ2-7; 10 bases line up with TRBD2. CDR3 size: 15 residues. Germline CDR1 and CDR2: SNHLY and FYNNEI. V was clipped by 6 bases and J by 4 bases; unmatched bases: 9. This CDR3 reads CASRGGTSEKYEQYF. DNA for the CDR3: TGTGCCAGCAGGGGCGGGACTAGCGAGAAATACGAGCAGTACTTC. The full variable domain, with the rest looked up from reference TRBV2 and TRBJ2-7, is EPEVTQTPSHQVTQMGQEVILRCVPISNHLYFYWYRQILGQKVEFLVSFYNNEISEKSEIFDDQFSVERPDGSNFTLKIRSTKLEDSAMYFCASRGGTSEKYEQYFGPGTRLTVT.

This chain uses TRBV19 with TRBJ2-1; no reliable D call. The CDR3 extends over 14 amino acids. The germline V and J ends were trimmed by 5 bases and 1 base, with 9 bases remaining between them. Per germline, CDR1 LNHDA and CDR2 SQIVND (reference sequence). CDR3 DNA sequence: TGTGCCAGTAGTCGGAGCGAATCCTACAATGAGCAGTTCTTC. Translated: CASSRSESYNEQFF.

The CDR3 loop is CASTRGGQGGYGYTF. Here the CDR3 DNA reads TGTGCCAGCACCCGAGGGGGGCAGGGCGGCTATGGCTACACCTTC. This chain joins TRBV6-4 and TRBJ1-2; weak D call: TRBD1 (6 bases). Germline V gene sequence: CDR1 MRHNA, CDR2 SNTAGT. This CDR3 contains 15 residues. The germline V and J ends were trimmed by 7 bases and 4 bases, with 19 bases remaining between them.

In its sample, this clonotype was seen a few times. This sequence joins TRBV11-2 and TRBJ2-3, with D perhaps TRBD2 (5 bases). Germline assignment: CDR1 SGHAT and CDR2 FQNNGV. The germline V and J ends were trimmed by 1 base and 1 base, with 12 bases remaining between them. CDR3 size: 16 residues. Here the CDR3 reads CASSLALGGRTDTQYF. The CDR3 coding sequence is TGTGCCAGCAGCTTAGCGCTGGGCGGGCGCACAGATACGCAGTATTTT.

In this sample, this clonotype turned up many times. Relative to the germline gene, one junction end is altered; a read error may explain this. V and J are TRBV27 and TRBJ2-3, with D unclear. Germline values: CDR1 MNHEY, CDR2 SMNVEV (reference sequence). The CDR3 is 16 residues long. CDR3 residues: CASSLQRSGLPDTQYF. CDR3 DNA sequence: TGCGCCAGCAGTTTGCAGCGATCTGGCCTGCCAGATACGCAGTATTTT.